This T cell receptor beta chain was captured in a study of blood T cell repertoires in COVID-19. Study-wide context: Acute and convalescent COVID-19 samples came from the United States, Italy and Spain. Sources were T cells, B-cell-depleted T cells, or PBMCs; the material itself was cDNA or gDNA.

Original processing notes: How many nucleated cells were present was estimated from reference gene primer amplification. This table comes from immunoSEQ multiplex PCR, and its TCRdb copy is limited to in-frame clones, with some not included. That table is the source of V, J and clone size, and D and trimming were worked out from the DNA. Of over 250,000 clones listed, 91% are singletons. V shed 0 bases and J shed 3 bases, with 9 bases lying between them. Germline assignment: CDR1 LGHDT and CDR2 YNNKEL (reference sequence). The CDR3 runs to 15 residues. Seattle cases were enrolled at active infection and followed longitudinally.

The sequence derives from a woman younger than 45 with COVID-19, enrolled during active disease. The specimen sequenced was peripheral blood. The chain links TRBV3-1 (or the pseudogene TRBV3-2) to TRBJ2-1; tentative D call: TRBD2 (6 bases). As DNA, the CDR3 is TGTGCCAGCAGCCAAGAAGGACTACGCTACAATGAGCAGTTCTTC. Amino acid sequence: CASSQEGLRYNEQFF.